These T cell receptor beta chains were read from a single sample in a study of T cell responses to AZD1222 COVID-19 vaccine. Produced via immunoSEQ multiplex PCR; TCRdb's table is partial and in-frame only. This sample has 140,000 to 150,000 clones, with around 88% found just once. The sample here was peripheral blood, taken on day 0 of AZD1222 vaccination. These receptors originate from an adult in good health. CDR3s include the opening cysteine and the closing phenylalanine or tryptophan. The D gene is left open where the match is weak.

cdr3_aa: CASSPGAGPSMNTEAFF
v_call: TRBV4-3
d_call: -
j_call: TRBJ1-1

cdr3_aa: CASSGTGGTEAFF
v_call: TRBV9
d_call: TRBD1
j_call: TRBJ1-1

cdr3_aa: CAWIGGLGVSGYTF
v_call: TRBV30
d_call: -
j_call: TRBJ1-2

cdr3_aa: CASSPRTGSAYGYTF
v_call: TRBV19
d_call: TRBD1
j_call: TRBJ1-2

cdr3_aa: CASSLYRGVGFGQLNSPLHF
v_call: TRBV13
d_call: -
j_call: TRBJ1-6

cdr3_aa: CASSFFRGEAFF
v_call: TRBV6-5
d_call: -
j_call: TRBJ1-1

cdr3_aa: CASSLDPLGNTIYF
v_call: TRBV5-1
d_call: -
j_call: TRBJ1-3

cdr3_aa: CASSTPGRSSYNEQFF
v_call: TRBV3-1/TRBV3-2
d_call: -
j_call: TRBJ2-1

cdr3_aa: CASSPTPGTSGGNEQFF
v_call: TRBV18
d_call: TRBD2
j_call: TRBJ2-1

cdr3_aa: CAWSVGVAGPQNEQFF
v_call: TRBV30
d_call: TRBD2
j_call: TRBJ2-1

cdr3_aa: CASSLYLARRRSGNTIYF
v_call: TRBV27
d_call: -
j_call: TRBJ1-3

cdr3_aa: CASSQGPGHPPYEQYF
v_call: TRBV4-3
d_call: -
j_call: TRBJ2-7

cdr3_aa: CASSLNRISNQPQHF
v_call: TRBV19
d_call: -
j_call: TRBJ1-5

cdr3_aa: CASSLYRSRTEAFF
v_call: TRBV28
d_call: -
j_call: TRBJ1-1

cdr3_aa: CASSNTENSPLHF
v_call: TRBV28
d_call: -
j_call: TRBJ1-6

cdr3_aa: CASSYVQGGQPQHF
v_call: TRBV6-2/TRBV6-3
d_call: -
j_call: TRBJ1-5

cdr3_aa: CASNRVSADGNTIYF
v_call: TRBV19
d_call: -
j_call: TRBJ1-3

cdr3_aa: CASSDNSVGREQYF
v_call: TRBV2
d_call: -
j_call: TRBJ2-7

cdr3_aa: CASSLFTGARSNQPQHF
v_call: TRBV27
d_call: TRBD1
j_call: TRBJ1-5

cdr3_aa: CAGRDRASPGELFF
v_call: TRBV2
d_call: TRBD1
j_call: TRBJ2-2

cdr3_aa: CASSLTMNTEAFF
v_call: TRBV7-3
d_call: -
j_call: TRBJ1-1

cdr3_aa: CASSLGGSGEAYNEQFF
v_call: TRBV7-2
d_call: TRBD2
j_call: TRBJ2-1

cdr3_aa: CASSDSNRVIGGYSNQPQHF
v_call: TRBV6-4
d_call: -
j_call: TRBJ1-5

cdr3_aa: CASSMTERYGYTF
v_call: TRBV19
d_call: -
j_call: TRBJ1-2

cdr3_aa: CASSFSPGTGDETQYF
v_call: TRBV5-1
d_call: TRBD1
j_call: TRBJ2-5

cdr3_aa: CASSDLANYGYTF
v_call: TRBV19
d_call: -
j_call: TRBJ1-2

cdr3_aa: CASSWTGLEWRPQHF
v_call: TRBV6-7
d_call: TRBD1
j_call: TRBJ1-5

cdr3_aa: CASSPPGYGYTF
v_call: TRBV28
d_call: -
j_call: TRBJ1-2

cdr3_aa: CASSQGTGMEKLFF
v_call: TRBV4-2
d_call: TRBD1
j_call: TRBJ1-4

cdr3_aa: CASTTGGRNEQFF
v_call: TRBV19
d_call: TRBD1
j_call: TRBJ2-1

cdr3_aa: CSVETGSGGNTIYF
v_call: TRBV29-1
d_call: -
j_call: TRBJ1-3